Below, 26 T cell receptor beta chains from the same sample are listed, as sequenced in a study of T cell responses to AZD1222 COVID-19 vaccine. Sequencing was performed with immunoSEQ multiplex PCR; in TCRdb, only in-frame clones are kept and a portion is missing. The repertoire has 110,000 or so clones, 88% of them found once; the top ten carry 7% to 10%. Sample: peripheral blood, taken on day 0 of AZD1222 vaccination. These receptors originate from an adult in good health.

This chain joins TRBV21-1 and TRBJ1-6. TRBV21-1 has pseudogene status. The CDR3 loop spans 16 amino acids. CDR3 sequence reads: CASSKSPSSYNSPLHF. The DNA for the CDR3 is TGTGCCAGCAGCAAGTCCCCGAGCTCCTATAATTCACCCCTCCACTTT.

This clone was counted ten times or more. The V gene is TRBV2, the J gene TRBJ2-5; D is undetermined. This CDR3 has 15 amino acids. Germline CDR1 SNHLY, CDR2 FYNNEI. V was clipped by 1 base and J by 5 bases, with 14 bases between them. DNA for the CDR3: TGTGCCAGCAGTGAAGGAACGAACGGGTGGGAGACCCAGTACTTC. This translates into CASSEGTNGWETQYF. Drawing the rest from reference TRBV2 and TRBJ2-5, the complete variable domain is EPEVTQTPSHQVTQMGQEVILRCVPISNHLYFYWYRQILGQKVEFLVSFYNNEISEKSEIFDDQFSVERPDGSNFTLKIRSTKLEDSAMYFCASSEGTNGWETQYFGPGTRLLVL.

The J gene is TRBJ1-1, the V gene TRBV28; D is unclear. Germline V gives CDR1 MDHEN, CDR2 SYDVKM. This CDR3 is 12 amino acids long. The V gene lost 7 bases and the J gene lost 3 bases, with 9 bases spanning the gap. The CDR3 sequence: CASTKLYTEAFF. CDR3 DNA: TGTGCCAGCACTAAACTATACACTGAAGCTTTCTTT.

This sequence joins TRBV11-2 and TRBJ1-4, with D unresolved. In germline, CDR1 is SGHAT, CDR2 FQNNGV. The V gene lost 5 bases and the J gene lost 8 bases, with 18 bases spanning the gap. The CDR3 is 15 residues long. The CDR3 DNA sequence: TGTGCCAGCAGCATCCGGGCCACGGAGTTGGAAAAACTGTTTTTT. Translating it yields CASSIRATELEKLFF.

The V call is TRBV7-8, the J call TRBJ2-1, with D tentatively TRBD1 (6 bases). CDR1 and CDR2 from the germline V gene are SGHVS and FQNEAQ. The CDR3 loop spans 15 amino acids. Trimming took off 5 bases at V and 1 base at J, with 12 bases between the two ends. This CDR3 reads CASSRQGRSYNEQFF. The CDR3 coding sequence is TGTGCCAGCAGCCGTCAGGGGCGATCCTACAATGAGCAGTTCTTC. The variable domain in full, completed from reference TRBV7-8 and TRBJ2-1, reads GAGVSQSPRYKVAKRGQDVALRCDPISGHVSLFWYQQALGQGPEFLTYFQNEAQLDKSGLPSDRFFAERPEGSVSTLKIQRTQQEDSAVYLCASSRQGRSYNEQFFGPGTRLTVL.

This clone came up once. The CDR3 nucleotides read TGTGCCAGCAGTCTCAACAGGGGAAACACCATATATTTT. Its protein product is CASSLNRGNTIYF. V usage is TRBV6-5 and J usage is TRBJ1-3, with D perhaps matching TRBD1 (5 bases). Trimming shortened V by 5 bases and J by 4 bases, and 9 bases separated the two germline ends. Per germline, CDR1 MNHEY and CDR2 SVGAGI. The CDR3 is 13 residues long.

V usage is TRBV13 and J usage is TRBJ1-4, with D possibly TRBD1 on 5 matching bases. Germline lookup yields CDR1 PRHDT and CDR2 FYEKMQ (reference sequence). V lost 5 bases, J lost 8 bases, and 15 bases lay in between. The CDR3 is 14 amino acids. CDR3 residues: CASSLSGRGEKLFF. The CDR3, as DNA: TGTGCCAGCAGCCTTAGTGGCCGGGGCGAAAAACTGTTTTTT.

In DNA form, the CDR3 reads TGTGCCAGCAGCTTAGGGAGCGGGGAGAATGAGCAGTTCTTC. This encodes CASSLGSGENEQFF. The chain recombines TRBV7-7 with TRBJ2-1; TRBD2 matches at 7 bases. Germline loops: CDR1 SSHAT, CDR2 FNYEAQ (reference sequence). J was trimmed by 7 bases and V by 1 base; bases with no gene match: 4. The CDR3 runs to 14 residues. Together with reference TRBV7-7 and TRBJ2-1, the CDR3 gives the full variable domain: GAGVSQSPRYKVTKRGQDVTLRCDPISSHATLYWYQQALGQGPEFLTYFNYEAQPDKSGLPSDRFSAERPEGSISTLTIQRTEQRDSAMYRCASSLGSGENEQFFGPGTRLTVL.

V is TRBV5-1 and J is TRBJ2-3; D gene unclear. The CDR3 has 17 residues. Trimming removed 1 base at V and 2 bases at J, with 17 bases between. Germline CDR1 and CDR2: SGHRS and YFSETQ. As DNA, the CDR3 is TGCGCCAGCAGCTTGATGCTAGGTGGATCGACCACAGATACGCAGTATTTT. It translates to CASSLMLGGSTTDTQYF.

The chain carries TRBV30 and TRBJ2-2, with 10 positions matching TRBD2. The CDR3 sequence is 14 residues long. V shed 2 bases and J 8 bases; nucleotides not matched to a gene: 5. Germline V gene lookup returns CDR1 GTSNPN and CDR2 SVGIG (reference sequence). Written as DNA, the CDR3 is TGTGCCTGGAGTCATGAACTAGCGGGGGGGGAGCTGTTTTTT. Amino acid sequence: CAWSHELAGGELFF.

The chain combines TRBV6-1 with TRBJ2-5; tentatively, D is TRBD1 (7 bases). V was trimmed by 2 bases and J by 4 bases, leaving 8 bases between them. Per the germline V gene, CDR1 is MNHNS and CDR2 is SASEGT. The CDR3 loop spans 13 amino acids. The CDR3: CASSEQGGETQYF. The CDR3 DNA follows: TGTGCCAGCAGTGAACAGGGGGGAGAGACCCAGTACTTC.

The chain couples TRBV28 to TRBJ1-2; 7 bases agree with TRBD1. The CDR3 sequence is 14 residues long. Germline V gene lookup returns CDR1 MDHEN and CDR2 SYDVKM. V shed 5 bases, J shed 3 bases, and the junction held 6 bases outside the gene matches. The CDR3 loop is CASSQDREDYGYTF. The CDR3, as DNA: TGTGCCAGCAGTCAAGACAGGGAAGACTATGGCTACACCTTC.

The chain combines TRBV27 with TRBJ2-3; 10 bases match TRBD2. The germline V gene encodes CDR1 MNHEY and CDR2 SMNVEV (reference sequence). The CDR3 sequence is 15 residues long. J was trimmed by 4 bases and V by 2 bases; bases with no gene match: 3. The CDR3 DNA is TGTGCCAGCAGTTTAATGACTAGCGGGTCAGATACGCAGTATTTT. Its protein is CASSLMTSGSDTQYF.

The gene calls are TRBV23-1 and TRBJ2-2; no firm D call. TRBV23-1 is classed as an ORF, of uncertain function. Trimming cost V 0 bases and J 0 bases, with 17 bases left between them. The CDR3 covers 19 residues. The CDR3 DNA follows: TGCGCCAGCAGTCAATCCCCAGGCTGTTATCCCGCGAACACCGGGGAGCTGTTTTTT. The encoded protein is CASSQSPGCYPANTGELFF.

CDR3 loop: CASSLGYGNTIYF. CDR3 nucleotides: TGCGCCAGCAGCTTGGGGTACGGAAACACCATATATTTT. This chain links TRBV5-1 with TRBJ1-3; D gene unclear. CDR1 and CDR2 from the germline V gene are SGHRS and YFSETQ. The ends were cut back, 0 bases at V and 4 bases at J, with 5 bases in the middle. The CDR3 runs to 13 residues.

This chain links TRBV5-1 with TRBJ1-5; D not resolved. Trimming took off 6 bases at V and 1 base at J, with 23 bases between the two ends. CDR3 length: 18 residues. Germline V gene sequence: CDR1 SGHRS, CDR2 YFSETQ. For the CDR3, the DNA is TGCGCCAGCATCCCAAGAGACCCGATCGGGCGGAGCAATCAGCCCCAGCATTTT. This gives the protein CASIPRDPIGRSNQPQHF. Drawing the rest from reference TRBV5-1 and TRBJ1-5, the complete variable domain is KAGVTQTPRYLIKTRGQQVTLSCSPISGHRSVSWYQQTPGQGLQFLFEYFSETQRNKGNFPGRFSGRQFSNSRSEMNVSTLELGDSALYLCASIPRDPIGRSNQPQHFGDGTRLSIL.

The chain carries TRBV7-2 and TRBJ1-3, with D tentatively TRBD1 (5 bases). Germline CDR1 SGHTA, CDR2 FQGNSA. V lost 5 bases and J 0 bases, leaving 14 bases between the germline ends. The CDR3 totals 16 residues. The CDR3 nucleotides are TGTGCCAGCAGCAAGGGACCTCAGAGCTCTGGAAACACCATATATTTT. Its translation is CASSKGPQSSGNTIYF.

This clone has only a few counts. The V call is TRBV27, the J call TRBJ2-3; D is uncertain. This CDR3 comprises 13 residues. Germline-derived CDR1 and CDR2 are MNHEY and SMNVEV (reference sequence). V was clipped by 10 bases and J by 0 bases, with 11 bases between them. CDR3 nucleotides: TGTGCCAACTACTCGTCTAGCACAGATACGCAGTATTTT. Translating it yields CANYSSSTDTQYF.

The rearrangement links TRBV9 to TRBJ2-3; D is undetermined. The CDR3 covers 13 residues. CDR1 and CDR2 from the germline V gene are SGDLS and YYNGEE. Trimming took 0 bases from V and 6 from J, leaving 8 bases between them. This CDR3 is CASSVEFLDTQYF. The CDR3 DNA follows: TGTGCCAGCAGCGTAGAATTTTTGGATACGCAGTATTTT. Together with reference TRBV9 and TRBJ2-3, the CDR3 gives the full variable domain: DSGVTQTPKHLITATGQRVTLRCSPRSGDLSVYWYQQSLDQGLQFLIQYYNGEERAKGNILERFSAQQFPDLHSELNLSSLELGDSALYFCASSVEFLDTQYFGPGTRLTVL.

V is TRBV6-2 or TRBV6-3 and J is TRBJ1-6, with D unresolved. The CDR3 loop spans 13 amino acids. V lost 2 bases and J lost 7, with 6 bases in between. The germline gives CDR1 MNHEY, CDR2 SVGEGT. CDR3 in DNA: TGTGCCAGCAGTTACGTCAGGAATTCACCCCTCCACTTT. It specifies CASSYVRNSPLHF.

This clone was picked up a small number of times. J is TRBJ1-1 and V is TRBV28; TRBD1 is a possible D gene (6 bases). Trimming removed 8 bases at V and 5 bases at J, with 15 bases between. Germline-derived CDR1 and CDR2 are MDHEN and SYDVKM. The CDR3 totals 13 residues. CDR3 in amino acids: CASRMGGKTEAFF. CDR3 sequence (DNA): TGTGCCAGCCGGATGGGGGGCAAGACTGAAGCTTTCTTT.

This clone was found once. The chain's CDR3 is CASSPLTGTEAFF. The CDR3 coding sequence is TGTGCCAGCAGTCCCCTAACAGGGACGGAAGCTTTCTTT. The rearrangement links TRBV12-3 or TRBV12-4 to TRBJ1-1; possibly TRBD1 for D (6 bases). This CDR3 contains 13 residues. The ends were cut back, 5 bases at V and 8 bases at J, with 15 bases in the middle.

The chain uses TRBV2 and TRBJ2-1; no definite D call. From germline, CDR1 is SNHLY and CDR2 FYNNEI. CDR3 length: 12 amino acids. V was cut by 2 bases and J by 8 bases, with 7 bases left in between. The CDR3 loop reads CASSEWLDEQFF. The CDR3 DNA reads TGTGCCAGCAGTGAATGGCTAGATGAGCAGTTCTTC.

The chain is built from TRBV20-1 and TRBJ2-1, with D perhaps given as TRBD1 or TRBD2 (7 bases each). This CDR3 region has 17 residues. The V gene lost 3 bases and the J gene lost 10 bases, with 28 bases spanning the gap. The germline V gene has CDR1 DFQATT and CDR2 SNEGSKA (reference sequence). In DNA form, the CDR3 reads TGCAGTGCTAGTAACCCTCCCGCTAGCGGACTACAGGGGGAGCAGTTCTTC. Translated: CSASNPPASGLQGEQFF.

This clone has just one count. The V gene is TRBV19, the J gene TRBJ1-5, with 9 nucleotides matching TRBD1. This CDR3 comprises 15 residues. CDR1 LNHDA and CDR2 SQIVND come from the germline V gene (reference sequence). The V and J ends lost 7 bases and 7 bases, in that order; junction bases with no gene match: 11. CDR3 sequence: CASTPQDRGLQPQHF. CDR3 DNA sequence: TGTGCCAGTACCCCCCAGGACAGGGGCCTACAGCCCCAGCATTTT.

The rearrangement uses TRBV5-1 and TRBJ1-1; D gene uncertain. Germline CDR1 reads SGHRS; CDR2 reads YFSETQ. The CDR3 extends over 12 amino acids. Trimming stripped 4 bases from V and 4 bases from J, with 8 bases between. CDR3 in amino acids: CASSAGPTEAFF. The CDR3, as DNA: TGCGCCAGCAGCGCCGGGCCCACTGAAGCTTTCTTT.